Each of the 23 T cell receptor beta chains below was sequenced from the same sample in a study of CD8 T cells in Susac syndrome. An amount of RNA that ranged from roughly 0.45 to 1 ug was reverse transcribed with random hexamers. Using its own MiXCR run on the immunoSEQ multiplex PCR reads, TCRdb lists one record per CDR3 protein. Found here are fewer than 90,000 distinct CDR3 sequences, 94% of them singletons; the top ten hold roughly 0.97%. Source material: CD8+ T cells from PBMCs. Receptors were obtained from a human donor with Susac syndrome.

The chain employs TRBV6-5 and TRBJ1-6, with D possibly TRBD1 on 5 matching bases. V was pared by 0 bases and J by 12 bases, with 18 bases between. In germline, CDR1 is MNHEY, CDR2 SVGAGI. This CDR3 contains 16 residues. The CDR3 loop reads CASSYSYGDGPLPLHF. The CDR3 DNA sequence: TGTGCCAGCAGTTACTCGTATGGGGACGGCCCCCTACCCCTCCACTTT.

The CDR3 nucleotides are TGCAGTGCTACGGCCTTAGGAGCTTTCTTT. Its protein product is CSATALGAFF. V and J are TRBV20-1 and TRBJ1-1; D gene uncertain. V lost 4 bases and J 10 bases, leaving 10 bases between the germline ends. Looked up from germline, CDR1 is DFQATT and CDR2 is SNEGSKA (reference sequence). The CDR3 length is 10 residues.

The CDR3 DNA is TGTGCCAGCAAGGTAGCGGGCCTCTACGAGCAGTACTTC. Its protein is CASKVAGLYEQYF. The genes are TRBV27 and TRBJ2-7; 7 nucleotides align to TRBD2. J lost 3 bases, V lost 7 bases, and 6 bases had no gene match. Germline CDR1 reads MNHEY; CDR2 reads SMNVEV (reference sequence). The CDR3 has 13 residues.

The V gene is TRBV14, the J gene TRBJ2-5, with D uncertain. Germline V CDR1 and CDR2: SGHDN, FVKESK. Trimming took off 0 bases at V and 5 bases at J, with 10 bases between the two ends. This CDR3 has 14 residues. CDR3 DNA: TGTGCCAGCAGCCAAGATCTCGCGGAGGAGACCCAGTACTTC. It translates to CASSQDLAEETQYF.

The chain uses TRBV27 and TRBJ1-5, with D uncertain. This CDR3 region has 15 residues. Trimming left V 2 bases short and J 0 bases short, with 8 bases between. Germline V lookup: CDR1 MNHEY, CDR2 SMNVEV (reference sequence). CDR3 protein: CASSLLYLSNQPQHF. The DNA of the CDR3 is TGTGCCAGCAGTTTACTGTACCTTAGCAATCAGCCCCAGCATTTT.

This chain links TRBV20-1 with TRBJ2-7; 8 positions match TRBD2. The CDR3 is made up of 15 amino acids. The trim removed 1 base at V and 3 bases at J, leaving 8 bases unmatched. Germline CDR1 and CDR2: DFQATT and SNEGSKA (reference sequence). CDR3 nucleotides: TGCAGTGCTAGAGTCCCTGGACTAGCAGACTACGAGCAGTACTTC. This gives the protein CSARVPGLADYEQYF.

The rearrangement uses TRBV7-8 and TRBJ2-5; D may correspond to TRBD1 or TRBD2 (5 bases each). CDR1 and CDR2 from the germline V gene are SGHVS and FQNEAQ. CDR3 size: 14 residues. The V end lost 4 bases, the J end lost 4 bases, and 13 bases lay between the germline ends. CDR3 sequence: CASSSEGPRETQYF. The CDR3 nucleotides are TGTGCCAGCAGCTCAGAGGGACCGAGAGAGACCCAGTACTTC.

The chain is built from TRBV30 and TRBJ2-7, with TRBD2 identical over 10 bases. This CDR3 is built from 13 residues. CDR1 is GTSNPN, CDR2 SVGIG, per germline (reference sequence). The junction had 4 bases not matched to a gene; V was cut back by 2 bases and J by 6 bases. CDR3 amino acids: CAWSLAGAREQYF. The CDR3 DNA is TGTGCCTGGAGTCTAGCGGGAGCCCGCGAGCAGTACTTC.

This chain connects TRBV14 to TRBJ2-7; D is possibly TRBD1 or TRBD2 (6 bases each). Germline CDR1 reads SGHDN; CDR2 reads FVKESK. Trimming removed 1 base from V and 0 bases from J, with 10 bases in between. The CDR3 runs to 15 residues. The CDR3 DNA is TGTGCCAGCAGCCAAGGCGGGACATACTCCTACGAGCAGTACTTC. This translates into CASSQGGTYSYEQYF.

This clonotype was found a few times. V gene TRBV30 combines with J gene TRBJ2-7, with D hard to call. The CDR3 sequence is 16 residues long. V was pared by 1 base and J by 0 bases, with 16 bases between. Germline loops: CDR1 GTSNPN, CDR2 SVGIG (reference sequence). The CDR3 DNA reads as TGTGCCTGGAGTGAACAATTGGGTCAGCGCTCCTACGAGCAGTACTTC. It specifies CAWSEQLGQRSYEQYF.

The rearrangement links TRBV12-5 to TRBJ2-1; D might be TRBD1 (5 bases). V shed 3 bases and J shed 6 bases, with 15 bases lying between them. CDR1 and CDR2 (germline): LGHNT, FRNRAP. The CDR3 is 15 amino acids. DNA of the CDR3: TGTGCTAGTGGTTTTGATTCGCTAGGGGCCAATGAGCAGTTCTTC. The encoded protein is CASGFDSLGANEQFF. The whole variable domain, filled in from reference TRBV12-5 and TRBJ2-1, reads DARVTQTPRHKVTEMGQEVTMRCQPILGHNTVFWYRQTMMQGLELLAYFRNRAPLDDSGMPKDRFSAEMPDATLATLKIQPSEPRDSAVYFCASGFDSLGANEQFFGPGTRLTVL.

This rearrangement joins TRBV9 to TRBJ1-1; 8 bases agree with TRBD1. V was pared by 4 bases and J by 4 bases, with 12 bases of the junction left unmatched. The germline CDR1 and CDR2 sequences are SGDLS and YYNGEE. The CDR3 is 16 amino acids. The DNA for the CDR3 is TGTGCCAGCAGCCCAACAGGGGGGATGGGGTTCACTGAAGCTTTCTTT. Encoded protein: CASSPTGGMGFTEAFF.

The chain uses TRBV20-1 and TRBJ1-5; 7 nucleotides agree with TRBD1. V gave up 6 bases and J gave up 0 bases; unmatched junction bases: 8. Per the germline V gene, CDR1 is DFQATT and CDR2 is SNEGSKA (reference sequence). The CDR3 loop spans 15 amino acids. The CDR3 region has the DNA TGCAGTGCAAAAAGCCGGGACAGTAGCAATCAGCCCCAGCATTTT. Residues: CSAKSRDSSNQPQHF.

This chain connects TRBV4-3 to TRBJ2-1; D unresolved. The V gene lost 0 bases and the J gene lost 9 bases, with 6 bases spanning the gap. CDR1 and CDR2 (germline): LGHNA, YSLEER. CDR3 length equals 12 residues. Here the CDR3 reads CASSQEGTEQFF. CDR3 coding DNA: TGCGCCAGCAGCCAAGAAGGAACTGAGCAGTTCTTC.

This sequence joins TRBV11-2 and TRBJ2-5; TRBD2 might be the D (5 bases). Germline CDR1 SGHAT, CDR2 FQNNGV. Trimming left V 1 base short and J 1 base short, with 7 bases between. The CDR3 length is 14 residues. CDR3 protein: CASSLGGPQETQYF. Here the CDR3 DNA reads TGTGCCAGCAGCTTAGGAGGGCCCCAAGAGACCCAGTACTTC. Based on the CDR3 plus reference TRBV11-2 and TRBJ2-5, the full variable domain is EAGVAQSPRYKIIEKRQSVAFWCNPISGHATLYWYQQILGQGPKLLIQFQNNGVVDDSQLPKDRFSAERLKGVDSTLKIQPAKLEDSAVYLCASSLGGPQETQYFGPGTRLLVL.

The CDR3 DNA reads TGTGCCAGCAGCCGTGACCCCTCTGGGGAGCAGTACTTC. Translated: CASSRDPSGEQYF. The chain uses TRBV7-9 and TRBJ2-7; D not certain. CDR3 length: 13 residues. Germline V gene sequence: CDR1 SEHNR, CDR2 FQNEAQ (reference sequence). Trimming took 5 bases from V and 7 from J, leaving 15 bases between them.

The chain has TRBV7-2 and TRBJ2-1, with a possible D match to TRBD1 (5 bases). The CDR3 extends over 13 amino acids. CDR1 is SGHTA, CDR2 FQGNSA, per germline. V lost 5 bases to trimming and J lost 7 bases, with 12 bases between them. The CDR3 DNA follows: TGTGCCAGCAGCCCTGTCCAGGGAAATGAGCAGTTCTTC. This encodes CASSPVQGNEQFF.

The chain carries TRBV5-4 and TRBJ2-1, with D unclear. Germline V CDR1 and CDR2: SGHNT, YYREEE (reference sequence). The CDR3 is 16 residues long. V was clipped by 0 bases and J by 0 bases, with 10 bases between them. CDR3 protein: CASSLEVSSSYNEQFF. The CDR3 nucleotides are TGTGCCAGCAGCTTGGAGGTCTCAAGCTCCTACAATGAGCAGTTCTTC. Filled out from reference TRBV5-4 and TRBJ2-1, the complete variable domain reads ETGVTQSPTHLIKTRGQQVTLRCSSQSGHNTVSWYQQALGQGPQFIFQYYREEENGRGNFPPRFSGLQFPNYSSELNVNALELDDSALYLCASSLEVSSSYNEQFFGPGTRLTVL.

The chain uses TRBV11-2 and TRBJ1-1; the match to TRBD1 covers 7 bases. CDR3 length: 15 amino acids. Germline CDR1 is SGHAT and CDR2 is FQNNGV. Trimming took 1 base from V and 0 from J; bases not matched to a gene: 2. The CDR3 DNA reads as TGTGCCAGCAGCTTAGGGGACAGTTTGAACACTGAAGCTTTCTTT. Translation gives CASSLGDSLNTEAFF.

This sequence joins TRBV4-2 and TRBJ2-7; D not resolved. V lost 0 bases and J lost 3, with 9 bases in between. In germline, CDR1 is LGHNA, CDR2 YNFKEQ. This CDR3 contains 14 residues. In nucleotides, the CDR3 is TGTGCCAGCAGCCAAGACACCAGGAACTACGAGCAGTACTTC. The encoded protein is CASSQDTRNYEQYF.

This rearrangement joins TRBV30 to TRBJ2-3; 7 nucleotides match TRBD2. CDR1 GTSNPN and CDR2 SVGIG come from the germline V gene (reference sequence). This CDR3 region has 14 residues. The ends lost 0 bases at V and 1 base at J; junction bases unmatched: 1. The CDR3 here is CAWSVGRGTDTQYF. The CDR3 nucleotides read TGTGCCTGGAGTGTAGGGAGGGGCACAGATACGCAGTATTTT.

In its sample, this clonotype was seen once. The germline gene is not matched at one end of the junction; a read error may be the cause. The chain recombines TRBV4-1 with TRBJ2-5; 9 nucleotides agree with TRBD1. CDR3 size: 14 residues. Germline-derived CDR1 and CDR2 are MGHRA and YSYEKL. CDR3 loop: CASSQTGGDETRYF. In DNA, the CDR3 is TGCGCCAGCAGCCAAACAGGGGGCGACGAGACCCGGTACTTC.

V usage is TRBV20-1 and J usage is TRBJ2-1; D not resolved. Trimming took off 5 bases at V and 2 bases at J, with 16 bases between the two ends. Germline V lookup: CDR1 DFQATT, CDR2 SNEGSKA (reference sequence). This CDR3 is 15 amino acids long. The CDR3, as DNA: TGCAGTGCTCCCTCTCAAGGCGAAGCCTACAATGAGCAGTTCTTC. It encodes CSAPSQGEAYNEQFF.